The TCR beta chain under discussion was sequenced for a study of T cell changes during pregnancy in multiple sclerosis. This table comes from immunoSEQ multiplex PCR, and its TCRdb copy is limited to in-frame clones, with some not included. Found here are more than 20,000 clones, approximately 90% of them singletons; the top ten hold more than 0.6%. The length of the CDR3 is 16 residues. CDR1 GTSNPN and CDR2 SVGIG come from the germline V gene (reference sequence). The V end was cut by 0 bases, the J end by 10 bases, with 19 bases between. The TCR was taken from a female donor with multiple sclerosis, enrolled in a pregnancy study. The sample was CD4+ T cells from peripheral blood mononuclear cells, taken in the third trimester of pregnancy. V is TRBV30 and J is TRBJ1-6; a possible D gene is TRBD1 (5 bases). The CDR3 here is CAWSVSGFWGKSPLHF. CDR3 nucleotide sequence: TGTGCCTGGAGTGTAAGTGGCTTTTGGGGCAAGTCACCCCTCCACTTT.